This TCR beta chain was observed in a study of OX40 agonist ivuxolimab in advanced cancers. The protocol was immunoSEQ multiplex PCR, while the TCRdb copy is restricted to in-frame clones and leaves out a portion. The profile shows about 23,000 clones, around 80% of them singletons. Germline CDR1 reads SGHVS; CDR2 reads FQNEAQ. Trimming removed 8 bases from V and 8 bases from J, with 8 bases in between. There are 10 residues in the CDR3. This clonotype was obtained from an adult with an advanced solid tumor such as melanoma, head and neck, liver or kidney cancer. The sample here was CD4+ or CD8+ T cells sorted from blood, taken in a trial of the OX40 agonist ivuxolimab. The rearrangement links TRBV7-8 to TRBJ2-3, with D unresolved. The CDR3 is CASGPGTQYF. CDR3 DNA sequence: TGTGCCAGCGGCCCAGGTACGCAGTATTTT.